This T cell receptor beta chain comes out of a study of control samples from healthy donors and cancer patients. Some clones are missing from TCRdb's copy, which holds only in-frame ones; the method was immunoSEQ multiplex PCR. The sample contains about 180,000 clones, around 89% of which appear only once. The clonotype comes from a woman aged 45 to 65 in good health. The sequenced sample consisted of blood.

The CDR3 DNA reads TGTGCCAGCTCACGGGACAGGGTGGTCACGGGCACTGAAGCTTTCTTT. Residues: CASSRDRVVTGTEAFF. The V gene is TRBV18, the J gene TRBJ1-1; TRBD1 aligns across 9 bases. In germline, CDR1 is KGHSH, CDR2 LQKENI. Germline trimming cut 4 bases from V and 4 bases from J; bases unmatched to any gene: 10. The CDR3 sequence is 16 residues long.